This T cell receptor beta chain was recovered during a study of monozygotic twins with inflammatory bowel disease. CDR3 length: 16 residues. Germline loops: CDR1 SNHLY, CDR2 FYNNEI. Each CDR3 protein gets one entry in TCRdb, which reprocessed the 5' RACE reads and gives no DNA. This repertoire comprises approximately 400,000 distinct CDR3 sequences; its ten largest clones make up about 2.3%. The template was total RNA from whole blood, with no T cell sorting. This TCR came from a human donor with ulcerative colitis or Crohn's disease, or a healthy co-twin of an affected twin (not recorded which). Sequencing was carried out using blood. The V call is TRBV2, the J call TRBJ2-7; TCRdb reports TRBD2, a call that lacks DNA to check it against. This chain's CDR3 is CASSAQTSGGTNEQYF.